Presented here are 7 T cell receptor beta chains from one specimen sequenced in a study of blood T cell repertoires in COVID-19. The method was immunoSEQ multiplex PCR; TCRdb's version includes in-frame clones alone and lacks a portion of them. The sample includes tens of thousands of clones, around nine tenths of them seen just once. The sample was peripheral blood. Receptors were obtained from a man aged 55 to 70 with active or convalescent COVID-19.

The chain links TRBV30 to TRBJ2-7; D is uncertain. CDR1 is GTSNPN, CDR2 SVGIG, per germline (reference sequence). This CDR3 is built from 12 residues. With 3 bases removed from V and 12 bases from J, the gap between germline ends came to 18 bases. The chain's CDR3 is CAWSHVIYGVYF. CDR3 DNA sequence: TGTGCCTGGAGCCATGTAATTTACGGAGTGTACTTC.

The J gene is TRBJ1-5, the V gene TRBV19; TRBD1 agrees at 7 bases. There are 14 residues in the CDR3. Germline CDR1 LNHDA, CDR2 SQIVND (reference sequence). Trimming removed 7 bases from V and 3 bases from J; junction bases left unmatched: 6. The CDR3 sequence is CASNSDRNNQPQHF. The CDR3 DNA reads as TGTGCCAGTAACTCGGACAGGAACAATCAGCCCCAGCATTTT.

The chain links TRBV3-1 (or the pseudogene TRBV3-2) to TRBJ2-3, with 7 bases aligning to TRBD1. V trimming: 4 bases; J trimming: 7 bases; junction bases outside the gene matches: 2. This CDR3 contains 12 residues. Per the germline V gene, CDR1 is LGHDT and CDR2 is YNNKEL (reference sequence). This CDR3 reads CASSLGQHTQYF. As DNA, the CDR3 is TGTGCCAGCAGCCTGGGACAGCATACGCAGTATTTT.

Notes on this clone: At one end, the junction sequence differs from germline, possibly due to a read error. The V and J genes are TRBV2 and TRBJ1-1; 7 positions agree with TRBD1. This CDR3 region has 11 residues. CDR1 and CDR2 from the germline V gene are SNHLY and FYNNEI. Written as DNA, the CDR3 is TGTGCCAGCAGGGGACAGACTGATGCTTTCTTT. Amino acids: CASRGQTDAFF.

This CDR3 reads CASSVSRDTEAFF. In DNA form, the CDR3 reads TGTGCCAGCAGCGTTAGTCGGGACACTGAAGCTTTCTTT. This chain links TRBV7-3 with TRBJ1-1; D gene uncertain. The CDR3 contains 13 residues. Germline V CDR1 and CDR2: SGHTA, FQGTGA. V was shortened by 5 bases and J by 3 bases, with 10 bases between the two germline ends.

This clone was counted only a few times. The rearrangement joins TRBV28 to TRBJ2-7; D might be TRBD2 (6 bases). V shed 5 bases and J shed 3 bases, with 8 bases lying between them. The germline gives CDR1 MDHEN, CDR2 SYDVKM. The CDR3 length is 12 residues. The CDR3: CASSPTSYEQYF. The CDR3 DNA reads as TGTGCCAGCAGTCCGACTAGCTACGAGCAGTACTTC.

J is TRBJ2-3 and V is TRBV5-1; the match to TRBD2 covers 9 bases. The CDR3 contains 18 residues. Germline trimming cut 0 bases from V and 10 bases from J; bases unmatched to any gene: 18. The germline V gene encodes CDR1 SGHRS and CDR2 YFSETQ. The DNA of the CDR3 is TGCGCCAGCAGCTTGGTCTCTAGCGGGGCCTGGGCTGGAGTCTCGCAGTATTTT. Its translation is CASSLVSSGAWAGVSQYF.